This T cell receptor beta chain derives from a study of CD8 T cells in Susac syndrome. Regarding the study as a whole: As the study acknowledged, the number of individuals in its TCR sequencing and HLA analysis was relatively small.

Peripheral blood CD8+ and CD4+ T cells were profiled by TCR beta sequencing. Negative isolation was applied to CD8+ and CD4+ T cells, and FACS enrichment was applied to TEMRA cells. Comment on this clonotype: The antigen is undetermined.

RNA was extracted with the RNeasy kit, and a quantity of about 0.45 to 1 ug was reverse transcribed using random hexamers. The TCR beta CDR3 was amplified by immunoSEQ multiplex PCR across 54 Vbeta, 13 Jbeta. TCRdb reanalysed the immunoSEQ multiplex PCR reads using MiXCR and keeps one entry per CDR3 protein. The data hold about 180,000 distinct CDR3 sequences, with almost 96% observed a single time. The CDR3 runs to 16 residues. After removal of 3 bases from V and 4 bases from J, the junction contained 6 bases not matched to a gene. Germline V gene data show CDR1 as LGHDT and CDR2 as YNNKEL (reference sequence).

The sequencing input was CD4+ T cells from PBMCs. This sequence joins TRBV3-1 and TRBJ2-3; TRBD2 aligns across 11 bases. This receptor was taken from a human donor with multiple sclerosis. CDR3 sequence reads: CASSQFLAGGSDTQYF. The CDR3 nucleotides are TGTGCCAGCAGCCAGTTCCTAGCGGGGGGTTCAGATACGCAGTATTTT.